This T cell receptor (beta chain) was obtained from a study of cytomegalovirus exposure and HLA in healthy donors. Germline values: CDR1 MNHNS, CDR2 SASEGT. The trim removed 4 bases at V and 2 bases at J, leaving 11 bases unmatched. The CDR3 is 18 residues long. Study-wide results and caveats: Earlier findings revealed that most TCR beta V segments proved productive either about 90% or about 30% of the time. The investigators catalogued some 160 TCR beta chains as cytomegalovirus-associated. Across donors, sequencing depth was assumed by presence/absence analyses to be roughly uniform. In vitro experiments confirmed that a few CMV-associated chains were specific for CMV antigens.

The PCR ran on 60 Vbeta and 13 Jbeta primers. Generated by immunoSEQ multiplex PCR, the TCRdb table keeps only in-frame clones and is missing some. The sample carries about 150,000 clones, about 85% recorded once. Of note for this clone: Its target is unknown.

This clonotype was obtained from a man aged 25-45 years in good health and CMV-seropositive. The chain recombines TRBV6-1 with TRBJ1-4, with TRBD1 matching 9 bases. Material: PBMCs. CDR3 DNA sequence: TGTGCCAGCAGTGCCAAACGCCGGGGGACAGGGACTAATGAAAAACTGTTTTTT. It yields the protein CASSAKRRGTGTNEKLFF.